This TCR beta chain was found in a study of identical twins. Between the trimmed V and J ends, which lost 0 bases and 9 bases, there was a span of 19 bases. The CDR3 is 16 residues long. The germline CDR1 and CDR2 sequences are SGHRS and YFSETQ. TCRdb re-analysed the 5' RACE reads in MiXCR, keeping a single row per CDR3 protein. This sample has about 570,000 distinct CDR3 sequences, with 9.6% found just once. This same sample was also taken into another study, of yellow fever vaccine responses in identical twins.

V usage is TRBV5-1 and J usage is TRBJ2-1; D may be TRBD1 (7 bases). The sequence derives from a young woman in good health. The material sequenced was PBMCs. The CDR3 region is CASSLARGDRGGEQFF. The CDR3, as DNA: TGCGCCAGCAGCTTGGCCAGGGGGGACAGAGGAGGTGAGCAGTTCTTC.